This TCR beta chain was identified in a study of vaccination and CD4 T cells after COVID-19. Study context: Six men and four women formed the convalescents, two being Hispanic. Control cultures received a CEFX pool, an HIV-1 Nef pool, or no peptide.

With 0 bases removed from V and 1 base from J, the gap between germline ends came to 10 bases. The germline V gene encodes CDR1 SGHNT and CDR2 YYREEE (reference sequence). This CDR3 contains 15 residues. Comments on this clonotype: The antigen remains unidentified.

Treatment here: roughly 10-day PBMC culture with coronavirus spike peptide pools or control peptides (ViraFEST assay). ViraFEST enlarged antigen-specific T cell populations with peptide pools and afterwards sequenced TCRs. Wells that each held around 2.1 million PBMCs were cultured with roughly 9.5 IU/ml IL-2 and 7.5 to 10 ug/ml peptide pools. Sequence data for DNA of cultured CD4+ T cells were generated by the Oncomine TCR Beta short-read assay. Using its own MiXCR run on the PCR reads, TCRdb lists one record per CDR3 protein. Seen here are about 17,000 distinct CDR3 sequences, 50% to 70% observed once, and the top ten hold more than 4.5%.

This rearrangement joins TRBV5-4 to TRBJ1-2, with D hard to call. Sequences were derived from CD4+ T cells from blood, cultured in vitro, sampled after SARS-CoV-2 vaccination. The clonotype was recovered from a human donor who had recovered from COVID-19. The CDR3 DNA is TGTGCCAGCAGCTTGGGGGCCAGCCTTAACTATGGCTACACCTTC. Protein sequence: CASSLGASLNYGYTF.